This TCR beta chain was recovered during a study of CD8 T cells in ankylosing spondylitis. Overall study findings and caveats: Disease-linked clones, CD8+, were relatively rare in peripheral blood. Reportedly, matched ankylosing spondylitis synovial fluid was significantly enriched for disease-linked clones. Among TCR beta sequences, a motif of eight highly homologous variants appeared characteristic of ankylosing spondylitis blood.

This clonotype was counted at least ten times. The antigen is unknown. Trimming removed 3 bases at V and 5 bases at J, with 15 bases between. Per germline, CDR1 SEHNR and CDR2 FQNEAQ (reference sequence). The CDR3 has 15 amino acids. Construction of TCR beta libraries was performed using quantitative 5'-RACE with molecular barcodes. TCRdb independently ran MiXCR on the 5' RACE reads; one entry per CDR3 protein. The sample records roughly 250,000 distinct CDR3 sequences, about 10% being singletons. What was sequenced was blood, either unsorted or a sorted T cell fraction (not recorded which). The chain combines TRBV7-9 with TRBJ2-3; TRBD2 might be the D (5 bases). The TCR comes from a male donor with ankylosing spondylitis or in good health (not recorded which). CDR3 DNA: TGTGCCAGCAGCTTTACTAGGGAAGGGAGAGATACGCAGTATTTT. It specifies CASSFTREGRDTQYF.